This T cell receptor beta chain derives from a study of shared clonotypes between healthy human individuals. Findings and limits, study-wide: Compared with clonotypes that all four donors shared, non-shared clonotypes had lower generation probabilities. Incompleteness in sorted-subset sequencing, despite large depth, was shown by rarefaction.

On this clone itself: Antigen specificity is unknown.

Several immunoSEQ 96-well plates shared each subset's DNA, each plate a replicate. The input for sorted-subset replicate PCRs was about 200 ng DNA, tens of thousands of T cell genomes. TCRdb's copy holds only in-frame clones and misses some; the assay was immunoSEQ multiplex PCR. The data contain around 720,000 clones, around four fifths of them seen just once; the ten biggest clones take up around 1.8%. The clonotype comes from a woman in her twenties or thirties in good health. Sequenced material: memory CD4+ T cells sorted from blood. The subset here: CD45RA-negative fraction.

CDR3 residues: CASSPTVLNEQFF. The CDR3 region has the DNA TGTGCCAGCAGTCCTACGGTTCTTAATGAGCAGTTCTTC. The V and J genes are TRBV28 and TRBJ2-1; D is uncertain. Germline lookup yields CDR1 MDHEN and CDR2 SYDVKM. The CDR3 spans 13 residues. Trimming left V 5 bases short and J 7 bases short, with 12 bases between.